Listed here are 22 T cell receptor beta chains from one sample, sequenced in a study of read filtering for tumor transcriptome and immune sequencing. The library was built from around 400 ng RNA with molecular barcoded adaptors for alpha/delta and beta/gamma chains. TCRdb re-derived calls from the reads in MiXCR, one entry per CDR3 protein. Of 46,000 or so distinct CDR3 sequences listed, approximately 18% were seen once; the top ten hold just over 15%. Sequenced sample: a population of CD138-negative cells sorted from bone marrow. These TCRs come from a donor at least 40 years old with multiple myeloma.

This clonotype was counted at least ten times. The V gene is TRBV20-1, the J gene TRBJ2-1, with no clear D. Germline-derived CDR1 and CDR2 are DFQATT and SNEGSKA (reference sequence). V was cut by 3 bases and J by 5 bases, with 2 bases left in between. The CDR3 consists of 10 residues. The CDR3 nucleotides are TGCAGTGCTAGCGACAATGAGCAGTTCTTC. Protein product: CSASDNEQFF.

This clonotype was observed many times. The chain carries TRBV3-1 and TRBJ2-7; the D gene is possibly TRBD1 (5 bases). V was trimmed by 9 bases and J by 6 bases, leaving 12 bases between them. The CDR3 runs 11 residues. CDR1 and CDR2 from the germline V gene are LGHDT and YNNKEL (reference sequence). CDR3 coding DNA: TGTGCCAGTCGTGTAGGGGCCGAGCAGTACTTC. This translates into CASRVGAEQYF.

The rearrangement links TRBV21-1 to TRBJ2-7; TRBD2 is taken as the D call from the table, unchecked against the DNA. TRBV21-1 is a known pseudogene. CDR3 length: 14 residues. The DNA of the CDR3 is TGTGCCAGTAGCAACAGGGACTGGGCCTACGAGCAGTACTTC. Translated, it gives CASSNRDWAYEQYF.

Comments on this clonotype: A far larger clone is one base from this, pointing to a likely read error. The V gene is TRBV4-2, the J gene TRBJ2-7, with 8 bases identical to TRBD2. Germline loops: CDR1 LGHNA, CDR2 YNFKEQ. The CDR3 spans 15 residues. For the CDR3, the DNA is TGCGCCAGCAGCCAAGGTTTAGCGGGGTCATACGAGCAGTACTTC. Protein: CASSQGLAGSYEQYF.

The chain couples TRBV27 to TRBJ2-1; TRBD2 matches 10 bases. V was pared by 3 bases and J by 6 bases, with 11 bases of the junction left unmatched. The CDR3 is 17 residues long. Germline assignment: CDR1 MNHEY and CDR2 SMNVEV (reference sequence). In DNA, the CDR3 is TGTGCCAGCAGTTTTTTCATCCAGGTAGCGGGAGGCAATGAGCAGTTCTTC. Amino acid sequence: CASSFFIQVAGGNEQFF.

This clonotype has at least ten counts. The chain carries TRBV7-2 and TRBJ2-2, with D tentatively TRBD1 (5 bases). Germline assignment: CDR1 SGHTA and CDR2 FQGNSA. The germline V and J ends were trimmed by 5 bases and 6 bases, with 13 bases remaining between them. This CDR3 region has 14 residues. The CDR3 here is CASSPDSRAGELFF. CDR3 DNA sequence: TGTGCCAGCAGCCCCGACAGTAGGGCCGGGGAGCTGTTTTTT.

This clonotype was recorded at least ten times. The rearrangement uses TRBV18 and TRBJ2-2, with TRBD2 matching 7 bases. Trimming took 3 bases from V and 1 from J; bases not matched to a gene: 2. This CDR3 has 15 amino acids. CDR1 and CDR2 from the germline V gene are KGHSH and LQKENI. Here the CDR3 reads CASSPSSGNTGELFF. CDR3 nucleotide sequence: TGTGCCAGCTCACCTTCTAGCGGGAACACCGGGGAGCTGTTTTTT.

This clonotype has more than one count but fewer than ten. The V and J genes are TRBV5-1 and TRBJ2-7, with TRBD1 matching 7 bases. The CDR3 has 16 residues. Germline V gene lookup returns CDR1 SGHRS and CDR2 YFSETQ. With 5 bases clipped from V and 0 bases from J, the junction kept 11 bases outside the gene matches. CDR3 residues: CASSSASGTVSYEQYF. CDR3 bases: TGCGCCAGCAGTTCCGCTTCCGGGACAGTCTCCTACGAGCAGTACTTC.

This clonotype has ten or more counts. The chain is built from TRBV20-1 and TRBJ2-2, with TRBD2 as a possible D gene (7 bases). Germline V gene sequence: CDR1 DFQATT, CDR2 SNEGSKA (reference sequence). With 7 bases removed from V and 2 bases from J, the gap between germline ends came to 23 bases. The CDR3 contains 17 residues. Here the CDR3 DNA reads TGCAGTGTCCTCCGAGGGGGGGGCGTCGGTAACACCGGGGAGCTGTTTTTT. Residues: CSVLRGGGVGNTGELFF.

The sample holds a few counts of this clonotype. V and J are TRBV7-6 and TRBJ2-7; D not certain. Trimming pared 2 bases from V and 0 bases from J, leaving 11 bases between. Germline V CDR1 and CDR2: SGHVS, FNYEAQ. The CDR3 length is 15 residues. In DNA, the CDR3 is TGTGCCAGCAGCTTAATGCCGGCGAGCTCCTACGAGCAGTACTTC. Translation gives CASSLMPASSYEQYF.

As concerns this clonotype: It is likely a read error: a sequence one base away is far more abundant. The gene calls are TRBV7-9 and TRBJ1-1; 7 bases match TRBD1. The CDR3 runs 12 residues. Germline V gene sequence: CDR1 SEHNR, CDR2 FQNEAQ (reference sequence). The CDR3 is CASSDRDSPLLF. For the CDR3, the DNA is TGTGCCAGCAGCGACAGGGATTCACCCCTCCTCTTT.

This clonotype was counted at least ten times. The rearrangement links TRBV18 to TRBJ2-1; 8 bases map to TRBD1. CDR3 length: 14 amino acids. The germline V gene has CDR1 KGHSH and CDR2 LQKENI. The trim removed 1 base at V and 7 bases at J, leaving 3 bases unmatched. The CDR3 region is CASSPQQGANEQFF. CDR3 nucleotides: TGTGCCAGCTCACCACAGCAGGGGGCGAATGAGCAGTTCTTC.

Concerning this clonotype: A much larger clonotype is one base distant, so this may be a read error. This chain joins TRBV19 and TRBJ2-3, with 10 bases that match TRBD2. Germline V gene lookup returns CDR1 LNHDA and CDR2 SQIVND (reference sequence). The CDR3 is 13 residues long. CDR3 amino acids: CASGLAAPDTQCF. CDR3 DNA: TGTGCCAGCGGACTAGCGGCCCCAGATACGCAGTGTTTT.

About this clonotype: A far larger clone is just one base off, so this is likely a read error. The chain couples TRBV28 to TRBJ1-1; TRBD1 agrees at 9 bases. The J call may be incorrect, as the DNA end agrees better with TRBJ1-6. The germline gives CDR1 MDHEN, CDR2 SYDVKM. The CDR3 is 16 amino acids. The CDR3 loop reads CASSPPTGGVSSPLHF. As DNA, the CDR3 is TGTGCCAGCAGTCCCCCGACAGGGGGTGTCAGTTCACCCCTCCACTTT.

This clonotype has a handful of counts. This chain links TRBV10-2 with TRBJ2-3; TRBD2 matches at 10 bases. The germline V gene has CDR1 WSHSY and CDR2 SAAADI. J lost 5 bases, V lost 6 bases, and 2 bases had no gene match. This CDR3 is built from 13 residues. The CDR3 nucleotides read TGCGCCAGCAGGACTAGCGGGCAAGATACGCAGTATTTT. Translating gives CASRTSGQDTQYF.

V usage is TRBV5-1 and J usage is TRBJ2-5; TRBD2 agrees at 11 bases. The V gene's germline CDR1 is SGHRS and CDR2 YFSETQ. The J segment lost 3 bases and the V segment lost 4 bases, leaving 11 bases of the junction unmatched. The CDR3 totals 17 residues. The CDR3 sequence: CASSPRTSGYFKETQYF. The CDR3 DNA sequence: TGCGCCAGCAGCCCGAGGACTAGCGGGTACTTCAAAGAGACCCAGTACTTC.

This clonotype was observed at least ten times. V gene TRBV6-6 combines with J gene TRBJ1-1, with a tentative D call TRBD1 (6 bases). In germline, CDR1 is MNHNY, CDR2 SVGAGI (reference sequence). The CDR3 extends over 13 amino acids. Trimming left V 2 bases short and J 7 bases short, with 11 bases between. Here the CDR3 reads CASSYGRTVEAFF. The CDR3 DNA reads as TGTGCCAGCAGTTACGGAAGGACAGTTGAAGCTTTCTTT.

This clonotype was seen at least ten times. The chain couples TRBV28 to TRBJ2-3; no reliable D call. Trimming removed 7 bases at V and 10 bases at J, with 12 bases between. The CDR3 is 11 residues long. The germline V gene has CDR1 MDHEN and CDR2 SYDVKM. The CDR3 sequence is CASTNVEAQYF. CDR3 nucleotides: TGTGCCAGCACCAACGTGGAAGCGCAGTATTTT.

This chain uses TRBV6-5 with TRBJ2-7, with a weak D call TRBD2 (6 bases). The germline gives CDR1 MNHEY, CDR2 SVGAGI. There are 15 residues in the CDR3. V was pared by 5 bases and J by 2 bases, with 16 bases between. CDR3 coding DNA: TGTGCCAGCAGTCCCGACCGGGACTCCACCTACGAGCAGTACTTC. Its translation: CASSPDRDSTYEQYF.

This clonotype has ten or more counts. This chain connects TRBV20-1 to TRBJ1-5, with TRBD1 matching 8 bases. The CDR3 is made up of 16 amino acids. Germline lookup yields CDR1 DFQATT and CDR2 SNEGSKA (reference sequence). J gave up 0 bases and V 6 bases, and 10 bases lay outside the gene matches. The chain's CDR3 is CSAIPGQGNSNQPQHF. Here the CDR3 DNA reads TGCAGTGCCATTCCAGGACAGGGAAATAGCAATCAGCCCCAGCATTTT.

This clonotype was recorded many times. The chain has TRBV7-2 and TRBJ2-2; D is undetermined. The germline CDR1 and CDR2 sequences are SGHTA and FQGNSA. This CDR3 contains 15 residues. V lost 1 base and J 4 bases, leaving 10 bases between the germline ends. CDR3 residues: CASSLGTTTTGELFF. CDR3 coding DNA: TGTGCCAGCAGCTTAGGGACCACTACCACCGGGGAGCTGTTTTTT.

This clonotype was counted ten times or more. V usage is TRBV23-1 and J usage is TRBJ2-7; the match to TRBD1 covers 8 bases. TRBV23-1 counts as an open reading frame of uncertain function. V gave up 0 bases and J gave up 2 bases; unmatched junction bases: 9. This CDR3 contains 17 residues. The CDR3 sequence: CASSQSFSWDRTYEQYF. The DNA for the CDR3 is TGCGCCAGCAGTCAATCCTTTTCTTGGGACAGGACCTACGAGCAGTACTTC.